The 20 T cell receptor beta chains below come from one sample, sequenced in a study of CD8 T cells in ankylosing spondylitis. TCRdb itself ran the 5' RACE reads through MiXCR, one entry per CDR3 protein. There are 500,000 to 550,000 distinct CDR3 sequences in the sample; about 13% occur only once, and nearly 7% lies in the top ten. Their target antigens are unknown. Overall study results and limits: Within ankylosing spondylitis blood, a TCR beta motif made up of roughly eight highly homologous variants appeared to be characteristic.

The specimen sequenced was blood, either unsorted or a sorted T cell fraction (not recorded which). All receptors come from a male donor with ankylosing spondylitis.

This clonotype has just a few counts. The rearrangement joins TRBV7-9 to TRBJ2-2; tentatively, D is TRBD2 (5 bases). This CDR3 has 16 residues. Germline CDR1 SEHNR, CDR2 FQNEAQ (reference sequence). Trimming removed 2 bases from V and 4 bases from J, with 14 bases in between. The CDR3 loop reads CASSLIGLDATGELFF. The CDR3 DNA sequence: TGTGCCAGCAGCTTAATAGGACTGGACGCCACCGGGGAGCTGTTTTTT.

Ten or more counts support this clonotype. The chain is built from TRBV20-1 and TRBJ1-1; 9 positions match TRBD1. The V gene end was trimmed by 5 bases and the J gene end by 7 bases; junction bases not matched to a gene: 8. The CDR3 extends over 13 amino acids. The germline V gene has CDR1 DFQATT and CDR2 SNEGSKA (reference sequence). DNA for the CDR3: TGCAGTGCTGCCGGGACAGGGCCCCTTGAAGCTTTCTTT. Its translation: CSAAGTGPLEAFF.

This clonotype has ten or more counts. This chain joins TRBV24-1 and TRBJ2-5; D call uncertain. The CDR3 consists of 14 residues. V lost 4 bases to trimming and J lost 3 bases, with 11 bases between them. Germline V CDR1 and CDR2: KGHDR, SFDVKD. The CDR3 reads CATSDVRVKETQYF. The CDR3 nucleotides read TGTGCCACCAGTGACGTCCGGGTCAAAGAGACCCAGTACTTC.

A few counts support this clonotype. V and J are TRBV11-2 and TRBJ2-7, with D uncertain. Trimming took 0 bases from V and 5 from J, leaving 8 bases between them. This CDR3 comprises 13 residues. Germline V gives CDR1 SGHAT, CDR2 FQNNGV. This chain's CDR3 is CASSLDRWNEQYF. The CDR3 DNA is TGTGCCAGCAGCTTAGATCGGTGGAACGAGCAGTACTTC. The entire variable domain, with the rest obtained from reference TRBV11-2 and TRBJ2-7, is as follows: EAGVAQSPRYKIIEKRQSVAFWCNPISGHATLYWYQQILGQGPKLLIQFQNNGVVDDSQLPKDRFSAERLKGVDSTLKIQPAKLEDSAVYLCASSLDRWNEQYFGPGTRLTVT.

This clonotype was recorded a few times. This sequence joins TRBV11-2 and TRBJ2-3; no clear D. Trimming shortened V by 4 bases and J by 2 bases, and 19 bases separated the two germline ends. Germline V gene data show CDR1 as SGHAT and CDR2 as FQNNGV. This CDR3 is built from 17 residues. The CDR3 protein is CASSYRPTWRPTDTQYF. The CDR3 DNA reads TGTGCCAGCAGCTATAGACCCACTTGGCGTCCCACAGATACGCAGTATTTT.

The V and J genes are TRBV14 and TRBJ2-3; possibly TRBD2 for D (5 bases). Germline V gene sequence: CDR1 SGHDN, CDR2 FVKESK. The CDR3 totals 18 residues. V lost 4 bases, J lost 4 bases, and 24 bases lay in between. The CDR3 loop is CASSRRLRAFNPPDTQYF. In nucleotides, the CDR3 is TGTGCCAGCAGCCGCCGACTACGGGCCTTCAACCCACCAGATACGCAGTATTTT.

This clonotype appeared a few times. The rearrangement uses TRBV20-1 and TRBJ2-5; 8 nucleotides agree with TRBD2. This CDR3 has 12 residues. The junction had 3 bases not matched to a gene; V was cut back by 5 bases and J by 4 bases. Germline loops: CDR1 DFQATT, CDR2 SNEGSKA (reference sequence). The CDR3 is CSAPAGGETQYF. The CDR3 bases are TGCAGTGCTCCGGCGGGAGGAGAGACCCAGTACTTC.

The genes are TRBV5-1 and TRBJ2-3, with TRBD2 matching 10 bases. Losses at the gene ends were 4 bases for V and 0 bases for J; bases not matched to a gene: 5. Germline CDR1 reads SGHRS; CDR2 reads YFSETQ. This CDR3 has 16 amino acids. The CDR3 is CASSPGLAESTDTQYF. The CDR3 nucleotides are TGCGCCAGCAGCCCTGGACTAGCGGAGAGCACAGATACGCAGTATTTT.

This clonotype was detected a few times. The gene calls are TRBV29-1 and TRBJ1-1; 12 bases line up with TRBD1. This CDR3 region has 13 residues. The junction had 3 bases not matched to a gene; V was cut back by 8 bases and J by 2 bases. CDR1 is SQVTM, CDR2 ANQGSEA, per germline. The CDR3 region is CSTGTGGNTEAFF. CDR3 coding DNA: TGCAGCACAGGGACAGGGGGCAACACTGAAGCTTTCTTT. Based on the CDR3 plus reference TRBV29-1 and TRBJ1-1, the full variable domain is SAVISQKPSRDICQRGTSLTIQCQVDSQVTMMFWYRQQPGQSLTLIATANQGSEATYESGFVIDKFPISRPNLTFSTLTVSNMSPEDSSIYLCSTGTGGNTEAFFGQGTRLTVV.

V gene TRBV3-1 combines with J gene TRBJ2-1; D might be TRBD2 (6 bases). Germline values: CDR1 LGHDT, CDR2 YNNKEL (reference sequence). V shed 2 bases and J shed 0 bases, with 11 bases lying between them. This CDR3 has 16 residues. This CDR3 reads CASSQPGTDSYNEQFF. The CDR3 DNA follows: TGTGCCAGCAGCCAACCCGGGACTGACTCCTACAATGAGCAGTTCTTC.

This clonotype showed up many times. V gene TRBV5-1 combines with J gene TRBJ2-3; TRBD2 is a possible D gene (6 bases). The CDR3 has 14 amino acids. In germline, CDR1 is SGHRS, CDR2 YFSETQ. The V and J ends lost 2 bases and 6 bases respectively, with 13 bases between them. The CDR3 loop is CASSLGTAGDTQYF. CDR3 DNA sequence: TGCGCCAGCAGCTTAGGGACTGCGGGTGATACGCAGTATTTT.

A few counts support this clonotype. The V gene is TRBV9, the J gene TRBJ2-5; D is uncertain. In germline, CDR1 is SGDLS, CDR2 YYNGEE. V was pared by 0 bases and J by 5 bases, with 11 bases between. The CDR3 contains 14 residues. CDR3: CASSVEASWETQYF. The CDR3 coding sequence is TGTGCCAGCAGCGTAGAGGCCAGCTGGGAGACCCAGTACTTC.

This clonotype was observed a few times. The CDR3 loop is CSAGWRQGNTEAFF. Written as DNA, the CDR3 is TGCAGTGCTGGGTGGCGACAGGGGAACACTGAAGCTTTCTTT. The chain couples TRBV20-1 to TRBJ1-1, with TRBD1 matching over 7 bases. The CDR3 loop spans 14 amino acids. Germline trimming cut 5 bases from V and 1 base from J; bases unmatched to any gene: 7. In germline, CDR1 is DFQATT, CDR2 SNEGSKA (reference sequence).

As for this clonotype: This may be a read error: a much more frequent sequence differs by one nucleotide. The chain carries TRBV11-2 and TRBJ2-2; possible D gene TRBD2, 5 bases. This CDR3 region has 16 residues. The V and J ends lost 5 bases and 5 bases respectively, with 18 bases between them. The V gene's germline CDR1 is SGHAT and CDR2 FQNNGV. The CDR3, as DNA: TGTGCCAGCAGCCGGAGGCTCAACATCGGGACCGGGGAGCTGTTTTTT. Its translation is CASSRRLNIGTGELFF.

In this sample, this clonotype turned up a few times. The V and J genes are TRBV3-1 and TRBJ1-3; tentative D call: TRBD1 (6 bases). CDR3 size: 18 residues. Germline V gives CDR1 LGHDT, CDR2 YNNKEL (reference sequence). Trimming stripped 4 bases from V and 0 bases from J, with 19 bases between. The CDR3 is CASSPLETGRDSGNTIYF. CDR3 coding DNA: TGTGCCAGCAGCCCCCTGGAAACAGGGAGAGACTCTGGAAACACCATATATTTT.

This clonotype came up a few times. V is TRBV20-1 and J is TRBJ1-2; weak D call: TRBD1 (6 bases). This CDR3 spans 13 amino acids. V was trimmed by 3 bases and J by 7 bases, leaving 15 bases between them. The germline gives CDR1 DFQATT, CDR2 SNEGSKA (reference sequence). In DNA, the CDR3 is TGCAGTGCTAGTGGCGACAGGTTCCTTGGCTACACCTTC. Translated: CSASGDRFLGYTF.

V gene TRBV4-1 combines with J gene TRBJ2-1; a possible D gene is TRBD2 (5 bases). Germline lookup yields CDR1 MGHRA and CDR2 YSYEKL. Deletions cut 4 bases from V and 6 bases from J, with 10 bases between. This CDR3 region has 13 residues. The CDR3 DNA is TGCGCCAGCAGCCGCCGGGAACCCAATGAGCAGTTCTTC. Amino acid sequence: CASSRREPNEQFF.

The chain is built from TRBV3-1 and TRBJ2-1, with D possibly being TRBD2 (5 bases). The V and J ends lost 0 bases and 4 bases respectively, with 7 bases between them. The CDR3 spans 14 residues. Germline lookup yields CDR1 LGHDT and CDR2 YNNKEL (reference sequence). CDR3 bases: TGTGCCAGCAGCCAAGACGGGAATTACAATGAGCAGTTCTTC. Its protein product is CASSQDGNYNEQFF.

In this sample, this clonotype turned up many times. Written as DNA, the CDR3 is TGTGCCAGCAGTTCTGGGGCCTACAATGAGCAGTTCTTC. Protein product: CASSSGAYNEQFF. The V gene is TRBV12-3 or TRBV12-4, the J gene TRBJ2-1, with D unresolved. The length of the CDR3 is 13 residues. V dropped 4 bases and J dropped 2 bases, with 6 bases sitting between them.

The rearrangement uses TRBV5-6 and TRBJ1-5, with TRBD1 matching 7 bases. The CDR3 extends over 16 amino acids. Germline V gives CDR1 SGHDT, CDR2 YYEEEE. With 1 base clipped from V and 4 bases from J, the junction kept 8 bases outside the gene matches. The CDR3 here is CASSLKIGTANQPQHF. CDR3 nucleotides: TGTGCCAGCAGCTTGAAAATTGGGACAGCGAATCAGCCCCAGCATTTT.